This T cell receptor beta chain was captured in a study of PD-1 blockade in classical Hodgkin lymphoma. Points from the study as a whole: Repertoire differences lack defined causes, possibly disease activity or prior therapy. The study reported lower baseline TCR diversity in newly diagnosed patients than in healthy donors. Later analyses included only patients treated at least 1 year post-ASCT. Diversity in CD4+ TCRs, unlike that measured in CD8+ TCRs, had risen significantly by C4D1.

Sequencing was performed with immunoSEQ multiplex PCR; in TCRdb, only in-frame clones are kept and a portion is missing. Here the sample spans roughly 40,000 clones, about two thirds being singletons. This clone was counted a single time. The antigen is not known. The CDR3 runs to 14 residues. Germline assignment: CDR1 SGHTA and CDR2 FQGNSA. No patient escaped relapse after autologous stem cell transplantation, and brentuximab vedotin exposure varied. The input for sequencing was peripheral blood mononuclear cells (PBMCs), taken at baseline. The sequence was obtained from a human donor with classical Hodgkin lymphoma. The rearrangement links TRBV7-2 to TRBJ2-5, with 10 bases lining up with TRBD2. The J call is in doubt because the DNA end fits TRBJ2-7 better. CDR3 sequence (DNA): TGTGCCAGCAGCCAACTAGCGGGGCTCTACGAGCAGTACTTC. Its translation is CASSQLAGLYEQYF.